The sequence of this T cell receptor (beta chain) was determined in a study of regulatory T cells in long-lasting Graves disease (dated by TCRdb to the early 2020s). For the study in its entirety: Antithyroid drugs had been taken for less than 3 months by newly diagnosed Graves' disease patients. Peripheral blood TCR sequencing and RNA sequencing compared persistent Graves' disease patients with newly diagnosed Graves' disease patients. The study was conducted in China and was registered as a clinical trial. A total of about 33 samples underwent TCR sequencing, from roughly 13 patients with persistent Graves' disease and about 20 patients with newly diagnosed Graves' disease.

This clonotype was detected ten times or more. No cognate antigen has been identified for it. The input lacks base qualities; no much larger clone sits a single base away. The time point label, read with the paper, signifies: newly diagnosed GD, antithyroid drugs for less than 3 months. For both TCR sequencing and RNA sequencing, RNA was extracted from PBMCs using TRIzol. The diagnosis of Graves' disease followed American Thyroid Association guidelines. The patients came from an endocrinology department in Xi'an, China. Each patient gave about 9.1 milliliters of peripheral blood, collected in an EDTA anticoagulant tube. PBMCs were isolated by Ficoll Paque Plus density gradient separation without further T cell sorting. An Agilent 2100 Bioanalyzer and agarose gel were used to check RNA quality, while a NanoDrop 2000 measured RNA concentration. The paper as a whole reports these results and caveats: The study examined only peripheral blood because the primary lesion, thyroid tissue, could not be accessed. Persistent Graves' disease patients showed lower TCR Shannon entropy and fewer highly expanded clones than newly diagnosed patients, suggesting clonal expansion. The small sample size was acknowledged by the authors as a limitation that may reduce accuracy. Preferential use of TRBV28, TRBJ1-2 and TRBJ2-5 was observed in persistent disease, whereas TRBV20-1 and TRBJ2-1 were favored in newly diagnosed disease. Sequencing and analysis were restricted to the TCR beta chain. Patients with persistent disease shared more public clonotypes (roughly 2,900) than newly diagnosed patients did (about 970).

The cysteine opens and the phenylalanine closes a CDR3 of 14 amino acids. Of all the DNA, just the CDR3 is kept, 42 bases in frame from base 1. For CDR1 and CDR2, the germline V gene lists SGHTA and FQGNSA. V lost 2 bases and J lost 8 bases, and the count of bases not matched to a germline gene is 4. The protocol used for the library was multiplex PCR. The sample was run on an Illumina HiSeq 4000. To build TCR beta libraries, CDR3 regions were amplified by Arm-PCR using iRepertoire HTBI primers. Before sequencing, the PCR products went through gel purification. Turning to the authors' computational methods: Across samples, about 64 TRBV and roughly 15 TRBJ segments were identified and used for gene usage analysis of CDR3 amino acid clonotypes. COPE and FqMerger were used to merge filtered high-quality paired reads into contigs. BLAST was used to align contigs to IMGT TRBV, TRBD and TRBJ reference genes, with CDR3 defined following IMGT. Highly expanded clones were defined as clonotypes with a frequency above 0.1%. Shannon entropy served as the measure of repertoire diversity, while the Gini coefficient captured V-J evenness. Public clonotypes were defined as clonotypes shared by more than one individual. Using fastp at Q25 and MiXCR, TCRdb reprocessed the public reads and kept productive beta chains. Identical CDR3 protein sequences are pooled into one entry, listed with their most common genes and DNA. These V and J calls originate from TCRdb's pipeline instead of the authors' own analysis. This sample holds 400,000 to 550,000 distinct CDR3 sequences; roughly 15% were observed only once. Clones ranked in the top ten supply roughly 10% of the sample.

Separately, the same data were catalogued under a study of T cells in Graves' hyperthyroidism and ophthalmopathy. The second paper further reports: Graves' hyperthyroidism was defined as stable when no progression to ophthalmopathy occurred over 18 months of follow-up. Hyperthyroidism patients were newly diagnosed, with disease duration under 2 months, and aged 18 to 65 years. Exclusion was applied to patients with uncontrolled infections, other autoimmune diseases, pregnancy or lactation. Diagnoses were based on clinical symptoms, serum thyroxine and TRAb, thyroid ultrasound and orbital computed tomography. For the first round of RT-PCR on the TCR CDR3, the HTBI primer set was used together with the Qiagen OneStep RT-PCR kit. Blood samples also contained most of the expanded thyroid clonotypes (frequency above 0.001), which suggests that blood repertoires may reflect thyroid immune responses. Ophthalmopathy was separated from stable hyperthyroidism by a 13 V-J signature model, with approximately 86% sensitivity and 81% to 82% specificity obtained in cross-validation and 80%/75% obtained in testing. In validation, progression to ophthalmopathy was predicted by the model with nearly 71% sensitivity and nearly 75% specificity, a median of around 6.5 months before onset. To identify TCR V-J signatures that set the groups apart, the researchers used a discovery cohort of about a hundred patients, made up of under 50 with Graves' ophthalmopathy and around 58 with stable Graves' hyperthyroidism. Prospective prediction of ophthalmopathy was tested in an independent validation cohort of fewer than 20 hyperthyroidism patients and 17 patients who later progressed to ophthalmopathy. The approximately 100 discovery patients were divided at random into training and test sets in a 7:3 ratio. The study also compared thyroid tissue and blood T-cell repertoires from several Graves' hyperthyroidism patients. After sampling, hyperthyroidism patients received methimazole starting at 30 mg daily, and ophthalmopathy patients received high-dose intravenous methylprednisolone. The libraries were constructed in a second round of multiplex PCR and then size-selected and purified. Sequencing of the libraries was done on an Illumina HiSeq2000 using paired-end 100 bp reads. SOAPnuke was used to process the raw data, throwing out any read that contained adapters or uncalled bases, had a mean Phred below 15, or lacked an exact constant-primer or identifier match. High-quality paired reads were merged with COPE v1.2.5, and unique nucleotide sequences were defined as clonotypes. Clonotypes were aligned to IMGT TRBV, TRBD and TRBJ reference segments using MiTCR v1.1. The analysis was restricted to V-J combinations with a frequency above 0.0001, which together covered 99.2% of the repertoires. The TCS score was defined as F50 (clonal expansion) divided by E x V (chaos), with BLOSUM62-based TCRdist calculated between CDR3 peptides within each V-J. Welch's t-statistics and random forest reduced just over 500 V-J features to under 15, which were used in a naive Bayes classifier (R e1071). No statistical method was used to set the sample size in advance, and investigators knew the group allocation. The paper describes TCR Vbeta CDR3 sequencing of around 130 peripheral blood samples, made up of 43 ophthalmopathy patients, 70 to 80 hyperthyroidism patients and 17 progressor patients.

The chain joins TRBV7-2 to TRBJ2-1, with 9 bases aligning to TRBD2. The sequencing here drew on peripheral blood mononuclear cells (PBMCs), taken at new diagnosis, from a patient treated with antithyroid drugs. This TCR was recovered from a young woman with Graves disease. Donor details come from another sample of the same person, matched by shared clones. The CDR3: CASSLTAGGDEQFF. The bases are TGTGCCAGCAGCTTAACGGCGGGAGGGGATGAGCAGTTCTTC.